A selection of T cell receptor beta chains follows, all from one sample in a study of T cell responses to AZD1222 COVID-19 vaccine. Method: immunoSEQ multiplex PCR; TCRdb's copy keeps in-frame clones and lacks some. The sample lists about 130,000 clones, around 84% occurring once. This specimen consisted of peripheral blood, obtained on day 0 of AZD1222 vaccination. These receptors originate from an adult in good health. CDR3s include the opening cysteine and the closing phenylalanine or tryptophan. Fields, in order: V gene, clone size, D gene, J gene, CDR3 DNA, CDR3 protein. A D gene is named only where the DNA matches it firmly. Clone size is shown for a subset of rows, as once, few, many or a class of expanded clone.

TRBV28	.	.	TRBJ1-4	TGTGCCAGCAGTTCACAGGTTACCTATAATGAAAAACTGTTTTTT	CASSSQVTYNEKLFF
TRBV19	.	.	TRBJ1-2	TGTGCCTCAGCCACGGGCCTCGATTTCGCCTTC	CASATGLDFAF
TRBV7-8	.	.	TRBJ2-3	TGTGCCAGCAGCTTGACGACTACCACAGATACGCAGTATTTT	CASSLTTTTDTQYF
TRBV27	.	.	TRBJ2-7	TGTGCCAGCAGTTCTTGGTCGGACCTCTACGAGCAGTACTTC	CASSSWSDLYEQYF
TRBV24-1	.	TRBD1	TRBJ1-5	TGTGCCACCAGTGATAACCGACAGGGGTTGAGTCAGCCCCAGCATTTT	CATSDNRQGLSQPQHF
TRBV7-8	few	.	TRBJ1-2	TGTGCCAGCAGCGCCCCAGGGCTGAATGGCTACACCTTC	CASSAPGLNGYTF
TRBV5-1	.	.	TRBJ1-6	TGCGCCAGCAGCCGAGACACCAGATCACCCCTCCACTTT	CASSRDTRSPLHF
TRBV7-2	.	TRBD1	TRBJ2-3	TGTGCCAGCAGCCCCAGGGTGAGGGGGCTAAGCACAGATACGCAGTATTTT	CASSPRVRGLSTDTQYF
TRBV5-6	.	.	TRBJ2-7	TGTGCCAGCAGCCGGACAGCCGCCTACGAGCAGTACTTC	CASSRTAAYEQYF
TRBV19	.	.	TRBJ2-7	TGTGCCAGTAGTATCGGAGGGAGCTCCTACGAGCAGTACTTC	CASSIGGSSYEQYF
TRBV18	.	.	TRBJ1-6	TGTGCCAGCTCACCGTACCGGGGTGATTCCCTCCACTTT	CASSPYRGDSLHF
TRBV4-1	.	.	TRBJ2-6	TGCGCCAGCAGCCAAGTTGGTAGGGGCGCTGGGGCCAACGTCCTGACTTTC	CASSQVGRGAGANVLTF
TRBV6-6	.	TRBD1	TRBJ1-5	TGTGCCAGCAGTTCCCCCGGACAGGGTAACAATCAGCCCCAGCATTTT	CASSSPGQGNNQPQHF
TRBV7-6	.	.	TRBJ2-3	TGTGCCAGCAGCCGGACTAGCACAGATACGCAGTATTTT	CASSRTSTDTQYF
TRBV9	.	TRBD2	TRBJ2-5	TGTGCCCCCCGCGTAAGGCGGGGGGGTCCCTTACAAGAGACCCAGTACTTC	CAPRVRRGGPLQETQYF
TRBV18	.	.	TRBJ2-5	TGTGCCAGCTCACCACCGGGCGAGACCCAGTACTTC	CASSPPGETQYF
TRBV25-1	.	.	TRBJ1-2	TGTGCCAGCGCTGGTCGAATGGGTGGCTATGGCTACACCTTC	CASAGRMGGYGYTF
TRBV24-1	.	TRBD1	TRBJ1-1	TGTGCCACCAGTGATTCTCGGACAGGGAGCACTGAAGCTTTCTTT	CATSDSRTGSTEAFF
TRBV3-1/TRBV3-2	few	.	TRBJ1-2	TGTGCCAGCAGCCAAGGGCAGGGAAGTGGCTACACCTTC	CASSQGQGSGYTF
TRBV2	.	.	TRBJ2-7	TGTGCCAGCAGGAAGGGTAGTGTCGAGCAGTACTTC	CASRKGSVEQYF
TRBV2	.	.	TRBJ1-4	TGTGCCAGCAGTGGTGATCGAAATGAAAAACTGTTTTTT	CASSGDRNEKLFF
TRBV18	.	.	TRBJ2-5	TGTGCCAGCTCTCCGAGCTGGACAGCTGAAGAGACCCAGTACTTC	CASSPSWTAEETQYF